The 26 T cell receptor beta chains below all came from one sample that was sequenced in a study of blood T cell repertoires in COVID-19. Here immunoSEQ multiplex PCR was the method, and the copy in TCRdb shows in-frame clones only, minus some. Of 60,000 to 75,000 clones listed, over 60% were seen once; the top ten hold 6% to 7%. The sequenced sample consisted of peripheral blood. The receptors originated from a woman between 45 and 65 years old with active or convalescent COVID-19.

The chain recombines TRBV19 with TRBJ1-2; 9 bases line up with TRBD1. The J segment lost 7 bases and the V segment lost 7 bases, leaving 10 bases of the junction unmatched. The CDR3 runs to 14 residues. Germline loops: CDR1 LNHDA, CDR2 SQIVND (reference sequence). The CDR3 region has the DNA TGTGCCAGTACCAGGGACAGGGCGGTTGGTGGCTACACCTTC. Its protein is CASTRDRAVGGYTF.

The chain joins TRBV27 to TRBJ1-2; D is perhaps TRBD1 (6 bases). The CDR3 is 14 residues long. Looked up from germline, CDR1 is MNHEY and CDR2 is SMNVEV (reference sequence). The V end lost 5 bases, the J end lost 8 bases, and 18 bases lay between the germline ends. CDR3 residues: CASSQYRDGEGYTF. DNA of the CDR3: TGTGCCAGCAGTCAATACAGGGACGGGGAAGGCTACACCTTC.

In this sample, this clone turned up once. V gene TRBV5-1 combines with J gene TRBJ1-4; possibly TRBD1 for D (5 bases). The V gene lost 4 bases and the J gene lost 1 base, with 20 bases spanning the gap. Germline V gene sequence: CDR1 SGHRS, CDR2 YFSETQ. The CDR3 has 18 amino acids. CDR3 loop: CASSHPSGTDGTNEKLFF. Written as DNA, the CDR3 is TGCGCCAGCAGCCACCCCAGCGGGACGGACGGAACTAATGAAAAACTGTTTTTT.

CDR3 region: CASSERGGKNIQYF. Here the CDR3 DNA reads TGTGCCAGCAGTGAGAGGGGGGGTAAAAACATTCAGTACTTC. The chain joins TRBV6-1 to TRBJ2-4, with D perhaps matching TRBD2 (7 bases). This CDR3 is 14 amino acids long. Germline loops: CDR1 MNHNS, CDR2 SASEGT. Trimming cost V 3 bases and J 4 bases, with 10 bases left between them.

DNA for the CDR3: TGTGCCAGCAGCTTTGGCGGGCCTACCTACAATGAGCAGTTCTTC. Protein product: CASSFGGPTYNEQFF. The chain uses TRBV5-4 and TRBJ2-1, with TRBD2 as a possible D gene (5 bases). Germline loops: CDR1 SGHNT, CDR2 YYREEE (reference sequence). CDR3 length equals 15 residues. V was trimmed by 2 bases and J by 2 bases, leaving 11 bases between them.

The chain joins TRBV5-4 to TRBJ2-1; 7 bases are a match to TRBD2. The length of the CDR3 is 17 residues. With V trimmed by 5 bases and J by 0 bases, 11 bases remained unmatched. Germline V lookup: CDR1 SGHNT, CDR2 YYREEE (reference sequence). CDR3 DNA: TGTGCCAGCAGGCCGGGACTACAGTTGAGCTCCTACAATGAGCAGTTCTTC. As protein: CASRPGLQLSSYNEQFF.

Sample share makes this clone medium-sized. V is TRBV19 and J is TRBJ1-5; D remains unclear. CDR3 length: 14 amino acids. The V end was cut by 5 bases, the J end by 5 bases, with 13 bases between. CDR1 LNHDA and CDR2 SQIVND come from the germline V gene (reference sequence). CDR3 sequence (DNA): TGTGCCAGTAGTGCGCAGAGCGTCCATCAGCCCCAGCATTTT. Its protein product is CASSAQSVHQPQHF.

This rearrangement joins TRBV19 to TRBJ2-1; D possibly corresponds to TRBD2 (6 bases). V was trimmed by 5 bases and J by 8 bases, leaving 16 bases between them. This CDR3 is 14 amino acids long. Germline V gene lookup returns CDR1 LNHDA and CDR2 SQIVND (reference sequence). CDR3: CASSPGDRVDEQFF. CDR3 in DNA: TGTGCCAGTAGTCCGGGGGATCGAGTGGATGAGCAGTTCTTC. The full variable domain, its missing parts supplied by reference TRBV19 and TRBJ2-1, is DGGITQSPKYLFRKEGQNVTLSCEQNLNHDAMYWYRQDPGQGLRLIYYSQIVNDFQKGDIAEGYSVSREKKESFPLTVTSAQKNPTAFYLCASSPGDRVDEQFFGPGTRLTVL.

The chain is built from TRBV5-6 and TRBJ1-2, with unresolved D. The germline gives CDR1 SGHDT, CDR2 YYEEEE. The ends were cut back, 4 bases at V and 0 bases at J, with 7 bases in the middle. CDR3 length: 13 residues. CDR3 protein: CASSPGTNYGYTF. For the CDR3, the DNA is TGTGCCAGCAGCCCCGGGACTAACTATGGCTACACCTTC. The full variable domain, in which reference TRBV5-6 and TRBJ1-2 provide the parts outside the CDR3, is DAGVTQSPTHLIKTRGQQVTLRCSPKSGHDTVSWYQQALGQGPQFIFQYYEEEERQRGNFPDRFSGHQFPNYSSELNVNALLLGDSALYLCASSPGTNYGYTFGSGTRLTVV.

This chain connects TRBV6-5 to TRBJ2-3; possibly TRBD2 for D (5 bases). V shed 5 bases and J shed 4 bases, with 13 bases lying between them. Looked up from germline, CDR1 is MNHEY and CDR2 is SVGAGI. CDR3 size: 14 residues. CDR3 nucleotides: TGTGCCAGCAGTCCACTAGTCAGGTCAGATACGCAGTATTTT. Protein product: CASSPLVRSDTQYF.

The genes are TRBV6-6 and TRBJ2-5; tentative D call: TRBD1 (6 bases). This CDR3 is built from 14 residues. V lost 0 bases and J lost 9, with 14 bases in between. The germline CDR1 and CDR2 sequences are MNHNY and SVGAGI (reference sequence). CDR3 region: CASSYSGAAGAQYF. CDR3 nucleotide sequence: TGTGCCAGCAGTTACTCGGGGGCCGCCGGGGCCCAGTACTTC.

The CDR3 bases are TGTGCCAGCTCACCAAGAGACAGGGGGCAGGAGACCCAGTACTTC. Protein sequence: CASSPRDRGQETQYF. The chain is built from TRBV18 and TRBJ2-5, with 10 bases that match TRBD1. Germline CDR1 KGHSH, CDR2 LQKENI. This CDR3 is 15 amino acids long. Losses at the gene ends were 2 bases for V and 5 bases for J; bases not matched to a gene: 5. The full variable domain, its missing parts supplied by reference TRBV18 and TRBJ2-5, is NAGVMQNPRHLVRRRGQEARLRCSPMKGHSHVYWYRQLPEEGLKFMVYLQKENIIDESGMPKERFSAEFPKEGPSILRIQQVVRGDSAAYFCASSPRDRGQETQYFGPGTRLLVL.

This chain uses TRBV16 with TRBJ1-5; D may be TRBD1 (6 bases). The germline gives CDR1 KGHSY, CDR2 FQNENV. Trimming took off 1 base at V and 7 bases at J, with 14 bases between the two ends. This CDR3 comprises 15 residues. The CDR3 sequence is CASSQYSGGGQPQHF. The CDR3 DNA reads as TGTGCCAGCAGCCAATATAGTGGGGGCGGCCAGCCCCAGCATTTT. Based on the CDR3 plus reference TRBV16 and TRBJ1-5, the full variable domain is GEEVAQTPKHLVRGEGQKAKLYCAPIKGHSYVFWYQQVLKNEFKFLISFQNENVFDETGMPKERFSAKCLPNSPCSLEIQATKLEDSAVYFCASSQYSGGGQPQHFGDGTRLSIL.

The CDR3 nucleotides are TGTGCCAGCAGCAAAGGGACTAGCGGGATCATCACCGGGGAGCTGTTTTTT. Protein product: CASSKGTSGIITGELFF. The chain employs TRBV7-8 and TRBJ2-2; TRBD2 agrees at 13 bases. Germline V lookup: CDR1 SGHVS, CDR2 FQNEAQ. The CDR3 totals 17 residues. J was trimmed by 4 bases and V by 5 bases; bases with no gene match: 7.

The gene calls are TRBV5-5 and TRBJ2-7; TRBD1 aligns across 9 bases. The ends lost 4 bases at V and 6 bases at J; junction bases unmatched: 8. Germline loops: CDR1 SGHKS, CDR2 YYEKEE (reference sequence). CDR3 size: 14 residues. The CDR3 bases are TGTGCCAGCAGCCTGTTGGGACAGGGTTCCGAGCAGTACTTC. This codes for CASSLLGQGSEQYF.

J is TRBJ2-1 and V is TRBV7-9; D unclear. In germline, CDR1 is SEHNR, CDR2 FQNEAQ (reference sequence). Trimming took 3 bases from V and 3 from J, leaving 6 bases between them. The CDR3 covers 13 residues. CDR3 DNA: TGTGCCAGCAGCTTCGGAGACTACAATGAGCAGTTCTTC. The encoded protein is CASSFGDYNEQFF.

The V call is TRBV5-1, the J call TRBJ1-4; 7 nucleotides match TRBD1. Per the germline V gene, CDR1 is SGHRS and CDR2 is YFSETQ. The CDR3 covers 18 residues. The trim removed 3 bases at V and 7 bases at J, leaving 18 bases unmatched. CDR3 nucleotide sequence: TGCGCCAGCAGCTCGATCCTTAACAGGGGCTCGGAGCGTGAAAAACTGTTTTTT. Its translation: CASSSILNRGSEREKLFF. Full variable domain (missing parts from reference TRBV5-1 and TRBJ1-4): KAGVTQTPRYLIKTRGQQVTLSCSPISGHRSVSWYQQTPGQGLQFLFEYFSETQRNKGNFPGRFSGRQFSNSRSEMNVSTLELGDSALYLCASSSILNRGSEREKLFFGSGTQLSVL.

The genes are TRBV5-1 and TRBJ1-2; weak D call: TRBD1 (5 bases). The CDR3 length is 12 residues. In germline, CDR1 is SGHRS, CDR2 YFSETQ. Trimming stripped 4 bases from V and 8 bases from J, with 12 bases between. CDR3 in amino acids: CASSTLGQGYTF. The CDR3 bases are TGCGCCAGCAGCACCTTGGGGCAAGGCTACACCTTC. Filled out from reference TRBV5-1 and TRBJ1-2, the complete variable domain reads KAGVTQTPRYLIKTRGQQVTLSCSPISGHRSVSWYQQTPGQGLQFLFEYFSETQRNKGNFPGRFSGRQFSNSRSEMNVSTLELGDSALYLCASSTLGQGYTFGSGTRLTVV.

The V gene is TRBV29-1, the J gene TRBJ2-1; D perhaps matches TRBD2 (6 bases). Germline loops: CDR1 SQVTM, CDR2 ANQGSEA. CDR3 length equals 15 residues. The ends were cut back, 7 bases at V and 2 bases at J, with 18 bases in the middle. CDR3 DNA: TGCAGCGCTGCCCTTAGGACTAACGCCTACAATGAGCAGTTCTTC. It is translated as CSAALRTNAYNEQFF.

The rearrangement joins TRBV7-8 to TRBJ2-2; 8 nucleotides match TRBD1. Per the germline V gene, CDR1 is SGHVS and CDR2 is FQNEAQ. This CDR3 is built from 16 residues. The junction had 7 bases not matched to a gene; V was cut back by 5 bases and J by 2 bases. The CDR3 spells CASSPRQGRNTGELFF. CDR3 nucleotides: TGTGCCAGCAGCCCGCGACAGGGGCGTAACACCGGGGAGCTGTTTTTT.

The chain recombines TRBV19 with TRBJ1-5, with 7 bases fitting TRBD1. In germline, CDR1 is LNHDA, CDR2 SQIVND (reference sequence). J was trimmed by 5 bases and V by 7 bases; bases with no gene match: 11. The CDR3 runs to 15 residues. Here the CDR3 DNA reads TGTGCCAGTACCCTAACCGGGACAGAAGATCAGCCCCAGCATTTT. This translates into CASTLTGTEDQPQHF.

The chain has TRBV6-1 and TRBJ2-1, with 12 bases fitting TRBD2. Germline assignment: CDR1 MNHNS and CDR2 SASEGT. The CDR3 runs 15 residues. J was trimmed by 8 bases and V by 2 bases; bases with no gene match: 4. The CDR3 reads CASSEISSGGDEQFF. The CDR3 bases are TGTGCCAGCAGTGAAATCTCTAGCGGGGGGGATGAGCAGTTCTTC.

This CDR3 is CASSDRSNTEAFF. The CDR3 nucleotides read TGTGCCAGCAGCGACAGGAGCAACACTGAAGCTTTCTTT. J is TRBJ1-1 and V is TRBV12-3 or TRBV12-4; TRBD1 might be the D (6 bases). This CDR3 is built from 13 residues. V lost 6 bases, J lost 2 bases, and 10 bases lay in between.

The J gene is TRBJ1-3, the V gene TRBV5-7, with a possible D match to TRBD1 (5 bases). TRBV5-7 is identified as an open reading frame with a role that is uncertain. The ends were cut back, 1 base at V and 1 base at J, with 12 bases in the middle. There are 16 residues in the CDR3. Here the CDR3 reads CASSLSQGGSGNTIYF. The CDR3 DNA is TGTGCCAGCAGCTTGTCTCAGGGAGGATCTGGAAACACCATATATTTT.

In this sample, this clone turned up a few times. The chain employs TRBV24-1 and TRBJ1-2, with 9 positions matching TRBD1. The CDR3 sequence is 14 residues long. Germline CDR1 KGHDR, CDR2 SFDVKD. Trimming took 4 bases from V and 8 from J; bases not matched to a gene: 7. CDR3: CATSDSWTGDGYTF. In DNA, the CDR3 is TGTGCCACCAGTGACTCTTGGACAGGGGACGGCTACACCTTC.

The CDR3 region is CASSPGQGAGTEAFF. CDR3 DNA sequence: TGTGCCAGCTCCCCCGGACAGGGGGCGGGAACTGAAGCTTTCTTT. This chain links TRBV18 with TRBJ1-1; 11 nucleotides line up with TRBD1. Germline CDR1 and CDR2: KGHSH and LQKENI. The CDR3 loop spans 15 amino acids. V was pared by 6 bases and J by 5 bases, with 8 bases of the junction left unmatched.